Listed here is a single T cell receptor beta chain. Its cognate antigen is unknown. The sample is drawn from a study of cytomegalovirus exposure and HLA in healthy donors. V was shortened by 5 bases and J by 1 base, with 11 bases between the two germline ends. Germline V lookup: CDR1 PRHDT, CDR2 FYEKMQ (reference sequence). The CDR3 spans 14 residues. This PCR relied on a set of 60 Vbeta primers and 13 Jbeta primers. Clones were sequenced by immunoSEQ multiplex PCR, and TCRdb holds only the in-frame ones, with some missing. Of hundreds of thousands of clones listed, roughly 70% were seen once; the top ten hold approximately 1.7%. General study results and limits: TCR beta V segments were, for the most part, productive about 87% or about 30% of the time in an earlier analysis.

The TCR originated in a woman younger than 45 in good health and CMV-seronegative. The J gene is TRBJ1-1, the V gene TRBV13; a weak D match, TRBD1 (6 bases). Source material: PBMCs. The CDR3 spells CASSNRQANTEAFF. The CDR3 DNA sequence: TGTGCCAGCAGCAACAGACAGGCGAACACTGAAGCTTTCTTT.